This T cell receptor (beta chain) was captured by sequencing in a study of T cell responses to AZD1222 COVID-19 vaccine. Clones were sequenced by immunoSEQ multiplex PCR, and TCRdb holds only the in-frame ones, with some missing. The data contain tens of thousands of clones, around nine tenths of them singletons. V dropped 4 bases and J dropped 9; count of bases not matched to a gene: 7. Germline V gene lookup returns CDR1 GTSNPN and CDR2 SVGIG (reference sequence). The CDR3 sequence is 14 residues long. Study-wide results and limits: Mostly white British, mostly female donors; authors suggested clonal diversity may be underestimated. Baseline serostatus was positive in only 5 to 7 AZD1222 recipients. Spike as a whole was targeted by vaccine-associated CD4 TCRs, dominant at 160-218 and 743-854. It was only after the peak T cell response that any repertoires were sampled.

About this clone: Its cognate antigen is unknown.

The TCR originated in an adult who received the MenACWY meningococcal vaccine as a control. The sample consisted of peripheral blood, taken 28 days after the second dose of the MenACWY control vaccine. The chain uses TRBV30 and TRBJ1-6, with TRBD1 identical over 9 bases. The CDR3 region is CAWKLGQGGSPLHF. Written as DNA, the CDR3 is TGTGCCTGGAAGCTGGGACAGGGTGGTTCACCCCTCCACTTT.